The entry below describes one TCR beta chain. The germline V gene encodes CDR1 WSHSY and CDR2 SAAADI. The length of the CDR3 is 19 residues. V dropped 0 bases and J dropped 0 bases, with 20 bases sitting between them. This entry is derived from a study of shared clonotypes between healthy human individuals. Using immunoSEQ multiplex PCR, the repertoire was profiled, and TCRdb retains in-frame clones only, with some absent. The data hold 400,000 to 500,000 clones, with 70% to 85% observed a single time. This chain uses TRBV10-2 with TRBJ1-1, with D unresolved. The sequence was obtained from a woman between 40 and 50 years old in good health. Some clones in this sample may be carry-over from other donors' samples. The material sequenced was PBMCs. CDR3 in DNA: TGCGCCAGCAGTGAGTCGAGTTCTTCGATAGGGCTAATGAACACTGAAGCTTTCTTT. It yields the protein CASSESSSSIGLMNTEAFF.